The count of the clone carrying this TCR beta chain is one. This CDR3 has 14 amino acids. The germline CDR1 and CDR2 sequences are SEHNR and FQNEAQ (reference sequence). The V gene end was trimmed by 11 bases and the J gene end by 0 bases; junction bases not matched to a gene: 7. This sample was taken from a study of blood T cell repertoires in COVID-19. This table comes from immunoSEQ multiplex PCR, and its TCRdb copy is limited to in-frame clones, with some not included. The data contain about 160,000 clones, roughly 91% of them seen just once; the ten biggest clones take up less than 2.5%. This clonotype was sampled from a man between 18 and 29 years old with acute or convalescent COVID-19. The gene calls are TRBV7-9 and TRBJ2-3, with 8 bases lining up with TRBD1. Sequencing was done on a sample of peripheral blood. For the CDR3, the DNA is TGTGCCCAGGGGGCAGGGATTAGCACAGATACGCAGTATTTT. Translated, it gives CAQGAGISTDTQYF.